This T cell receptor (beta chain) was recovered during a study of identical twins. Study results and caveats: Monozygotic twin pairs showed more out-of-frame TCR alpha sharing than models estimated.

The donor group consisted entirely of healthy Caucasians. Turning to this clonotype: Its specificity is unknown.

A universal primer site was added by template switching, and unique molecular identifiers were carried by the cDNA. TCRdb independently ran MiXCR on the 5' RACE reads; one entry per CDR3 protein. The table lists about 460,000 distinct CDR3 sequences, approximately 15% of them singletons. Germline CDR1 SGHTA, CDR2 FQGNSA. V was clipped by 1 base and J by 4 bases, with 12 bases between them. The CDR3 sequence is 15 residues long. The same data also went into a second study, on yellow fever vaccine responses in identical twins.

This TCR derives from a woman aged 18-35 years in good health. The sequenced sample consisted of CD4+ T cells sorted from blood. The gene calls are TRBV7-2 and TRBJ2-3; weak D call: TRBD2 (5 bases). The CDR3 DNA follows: TGTGCCAGCAGCTTAGTCCCGGGTAGCGCAGATACGCAGTATTTT. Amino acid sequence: CASSLVPGSADTQYF. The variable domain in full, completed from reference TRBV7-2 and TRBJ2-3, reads GAGVSQSPSNKVTEKGKDVELRCDPISGHTALYWYRQSLGQGLEFLIYFQGNSAPDKSGLPSDRFSAERTGGSVSTLTIQRTQQEDSAVYLCASSLVPGSADTQYFGPGTRLTVL.